This TCR beta chain was retrieved from a study of monozygotic twins with inflammatory bowel disease. Overall study results and limits: IBD patients exhibited fewer clonotypes shared with other individuals than healthy twins, particularly with disease activity. The analysis yielded no support for one strong signal or clonotype associated with IBD. Inverse Simpson values showed less TCRbeta diversity in IBD patients than in their healthy co-twins.

Nested amplification of TCRalpha and TCRbeta cDNA involved two PCRs of approximately 16 and 10 cycles. TCRdb reworked the 5' RACE reads into one entry per CDR3 protein, no DNA. This table holds some 200,000 distinct CDR3 sequences. On this clonotype itself: Its antigen is currently unknown.

The CDR3 length is 15 residues. Germline CDR1 and CDR2: MGHRA and YSYEKL. This receptor was taken from a human donor with ulcerative colitis or Crohn's disease, or a healthy co-twin of an affected twin (not recorded which). Sequencing was done on a sample of blood. The V gene is TRBV4-1, the J gene TRBJ2-2; TCRdb indicates TRBD1, and absent DNA this call remains unverified. CDR3 region: CASSQRDSGTGELFF.